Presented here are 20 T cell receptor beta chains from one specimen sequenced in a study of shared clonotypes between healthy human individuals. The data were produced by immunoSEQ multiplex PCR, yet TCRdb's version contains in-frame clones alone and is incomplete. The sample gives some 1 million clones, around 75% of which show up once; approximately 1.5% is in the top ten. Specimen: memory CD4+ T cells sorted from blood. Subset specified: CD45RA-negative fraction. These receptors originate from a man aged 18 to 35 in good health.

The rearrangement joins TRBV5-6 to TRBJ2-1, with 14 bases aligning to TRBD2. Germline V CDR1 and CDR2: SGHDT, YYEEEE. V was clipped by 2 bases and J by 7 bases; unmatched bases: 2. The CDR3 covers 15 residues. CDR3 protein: CASSLGLAGGNEQFF. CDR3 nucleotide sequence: TGTGCCAGCAGCTTAGGACTAGCGGGAGGAAATGAGCAGTTCTTC. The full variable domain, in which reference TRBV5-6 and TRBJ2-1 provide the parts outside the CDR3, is DAGVTQSPTHLIKTRGQQVTLRCSPKSGHDTVSWYQQALGQGPQFIFQYYEEEERQRGNFPDRFSGHQFPNYSSELNVNALLLGDSALYLCASSLGLAGGNEQFFGPGTRLTVL.

The CDR3 loop reads CASSIAYTGGRGQFF. CDR3 coding DNA: TGTGCCAGTAGTATTGCATACACAGGGGGTCGGGGGCAGTTCTTC. J is TRBJ2-1 and V is TRBV19; 8 positions match TRBD1. V was clipped by 3 bases and J by 12 bases; unmatched bases: 13. The CDR3 covers 15 residues. Germline V CDR1 and CDR2: LNHDA, SQIVND (reference sequence).

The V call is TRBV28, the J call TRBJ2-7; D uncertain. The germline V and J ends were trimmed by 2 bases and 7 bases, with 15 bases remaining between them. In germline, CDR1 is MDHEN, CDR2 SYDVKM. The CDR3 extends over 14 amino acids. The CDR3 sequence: CASSLVRPPFEQYF. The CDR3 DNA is TGTGCCAGCAGTTTAGTGCGACCCCCTTTTGAGCAGTACTTC.

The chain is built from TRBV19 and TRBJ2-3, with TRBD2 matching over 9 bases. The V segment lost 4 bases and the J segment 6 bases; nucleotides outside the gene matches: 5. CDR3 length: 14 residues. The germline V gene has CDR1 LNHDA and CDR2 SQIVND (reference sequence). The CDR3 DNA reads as TGTGCCAGTAGTAATAGCGGGAGTTCGGATACGCAGTATTTT. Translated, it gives CASSNSGSSDTQYF.

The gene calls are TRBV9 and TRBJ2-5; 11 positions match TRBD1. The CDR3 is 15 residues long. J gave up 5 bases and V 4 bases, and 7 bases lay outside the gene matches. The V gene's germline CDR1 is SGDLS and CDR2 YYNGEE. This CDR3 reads CASSKGQGVRETQYF. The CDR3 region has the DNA TGTGCCAGCAGCAAGGGACAGGGGGTGAGGGAGACCCAGTACTTC.

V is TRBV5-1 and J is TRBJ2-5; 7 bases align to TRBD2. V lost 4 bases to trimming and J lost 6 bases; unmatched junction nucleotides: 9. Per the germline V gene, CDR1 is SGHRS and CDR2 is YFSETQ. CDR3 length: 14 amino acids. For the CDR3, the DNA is TGCGCCAGCAGCCCGGGGGGTGCTGGGAAGACCCAGTACTTC. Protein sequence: CASSPGGAGKTQYF.

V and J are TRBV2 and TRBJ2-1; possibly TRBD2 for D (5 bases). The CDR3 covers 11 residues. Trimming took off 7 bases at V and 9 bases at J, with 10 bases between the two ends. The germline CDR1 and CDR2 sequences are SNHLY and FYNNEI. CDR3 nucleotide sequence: TGTGCCAGCACTAGCCTTGGTGAGCAGTTCTTC. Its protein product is CASTSLGEQFF.

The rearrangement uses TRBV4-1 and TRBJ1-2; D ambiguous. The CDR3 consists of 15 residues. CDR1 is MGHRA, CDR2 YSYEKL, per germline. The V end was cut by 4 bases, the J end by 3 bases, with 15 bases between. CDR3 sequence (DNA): TGCGCCAGCAGCCGGGTGGCAGGTTACGACTATGGCTACACCTTC. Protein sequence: CASSRVAGYDYGYTF.

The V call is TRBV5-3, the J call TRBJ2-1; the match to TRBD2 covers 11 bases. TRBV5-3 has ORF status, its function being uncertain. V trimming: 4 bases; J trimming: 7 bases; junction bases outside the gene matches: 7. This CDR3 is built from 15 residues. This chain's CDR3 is CARSQRLAGSNEQFF. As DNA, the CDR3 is TGTGCCAGAAGCCAGAGACTAGCGGGATCAAATGAGCAGTTCTTC.

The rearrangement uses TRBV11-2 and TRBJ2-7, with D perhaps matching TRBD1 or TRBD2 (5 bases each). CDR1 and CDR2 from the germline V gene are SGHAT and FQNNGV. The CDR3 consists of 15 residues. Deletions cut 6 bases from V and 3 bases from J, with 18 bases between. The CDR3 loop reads CASSLGATTGYEQYF. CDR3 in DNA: TGTGCCAGCAGTCTCGGGGCTACGACGGGCTACGAGCAGTACTTC.

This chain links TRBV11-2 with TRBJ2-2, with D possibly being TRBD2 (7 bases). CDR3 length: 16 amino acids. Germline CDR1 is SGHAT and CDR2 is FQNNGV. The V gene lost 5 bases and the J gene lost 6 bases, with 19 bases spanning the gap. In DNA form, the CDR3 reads TGTGCCAGCAGCCCGCTCCTGCAGGGGAGGGCCGGGGAGCTGTTTTTT. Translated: CASSPLLQGRAGELFF.

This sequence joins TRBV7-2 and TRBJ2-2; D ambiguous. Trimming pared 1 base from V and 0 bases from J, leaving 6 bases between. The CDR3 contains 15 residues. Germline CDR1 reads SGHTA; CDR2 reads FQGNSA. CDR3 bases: TGTGCCAGCAGCTTAGGGCCCGCGAACACCGGGGAGCTGTTTTTT. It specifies CASSLGPANTGELFF.

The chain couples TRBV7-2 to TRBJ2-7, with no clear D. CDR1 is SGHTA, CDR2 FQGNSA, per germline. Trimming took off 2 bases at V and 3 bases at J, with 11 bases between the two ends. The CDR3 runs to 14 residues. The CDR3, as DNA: TGTGCCAGCAGCTTAATTGTGACGAGCTACGAGCAGTACTTC. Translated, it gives CASSLIVTSYEQYF.

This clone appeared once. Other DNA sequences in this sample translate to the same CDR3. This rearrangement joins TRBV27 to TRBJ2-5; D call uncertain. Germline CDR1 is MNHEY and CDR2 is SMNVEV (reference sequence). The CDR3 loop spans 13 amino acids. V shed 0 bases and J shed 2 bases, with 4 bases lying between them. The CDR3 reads CASSLSGQETQYF. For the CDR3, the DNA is TGTGCCAGCAGTTTATCGGGTCAAGAGACCCAGTACTTC.

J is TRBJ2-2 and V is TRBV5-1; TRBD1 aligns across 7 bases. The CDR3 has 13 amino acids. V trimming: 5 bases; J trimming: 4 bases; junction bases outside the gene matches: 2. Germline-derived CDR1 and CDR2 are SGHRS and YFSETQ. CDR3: CASSTGATGELFF. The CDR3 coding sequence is TGCGCCAGCAGTACAGGGGCCACCGGGGAGCTGTTTTTT.

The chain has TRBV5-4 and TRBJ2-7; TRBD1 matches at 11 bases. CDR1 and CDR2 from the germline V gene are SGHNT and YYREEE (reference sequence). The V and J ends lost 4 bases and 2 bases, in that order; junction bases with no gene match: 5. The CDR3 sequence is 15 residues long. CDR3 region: CASSVPGQGAYEQYF. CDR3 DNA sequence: TGTGCCAGCAGCGTGCCGGGACAGGGGGCCTACGAGCAGTACTTC.

The CDR3 nucleotides are TGTGCCAGCCGGTCCTCGGGGGGCAATCAGCCCCAGCATTTT. Its translation: CASRSSGGNQPQHF. The chain uses TRBV6-1 and TRBJ1-5; D is possibly TRBD1 (5 bases). The V end lost 8 bases, the J end lost 2 bases, and 13 bases lay between the germline ends. The CDR3 extends over 14 amino acids. Germline V gene data show CDR1 as MNHNS and CDR2 as SASEGT.

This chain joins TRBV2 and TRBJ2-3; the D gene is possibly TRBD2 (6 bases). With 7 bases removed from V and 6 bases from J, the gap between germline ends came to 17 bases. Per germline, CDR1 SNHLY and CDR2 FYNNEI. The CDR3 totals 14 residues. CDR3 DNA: TGTGCCAGCAACGGGGGAGTTGGGCCTGATACGCAGTATTTT. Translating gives CASNGGVGPDTQYF.

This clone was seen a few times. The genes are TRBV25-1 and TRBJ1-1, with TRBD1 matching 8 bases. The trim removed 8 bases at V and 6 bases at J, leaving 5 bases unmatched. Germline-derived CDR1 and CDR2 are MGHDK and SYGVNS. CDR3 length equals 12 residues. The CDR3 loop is CASRTGRSEAFF. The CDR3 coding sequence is TGTGCCAGCCGGACAGGGAGGTCTGAAGCTTTCTTT.

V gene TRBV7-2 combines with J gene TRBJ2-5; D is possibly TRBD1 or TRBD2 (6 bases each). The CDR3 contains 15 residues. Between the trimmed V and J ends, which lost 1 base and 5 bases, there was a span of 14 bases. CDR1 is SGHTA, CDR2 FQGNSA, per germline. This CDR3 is CASSLVGGQRETQYF. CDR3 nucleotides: TGTGCCAGCAGCTTAGTAGGGGGGCAGAGGGAGACCCAGTACTTC.